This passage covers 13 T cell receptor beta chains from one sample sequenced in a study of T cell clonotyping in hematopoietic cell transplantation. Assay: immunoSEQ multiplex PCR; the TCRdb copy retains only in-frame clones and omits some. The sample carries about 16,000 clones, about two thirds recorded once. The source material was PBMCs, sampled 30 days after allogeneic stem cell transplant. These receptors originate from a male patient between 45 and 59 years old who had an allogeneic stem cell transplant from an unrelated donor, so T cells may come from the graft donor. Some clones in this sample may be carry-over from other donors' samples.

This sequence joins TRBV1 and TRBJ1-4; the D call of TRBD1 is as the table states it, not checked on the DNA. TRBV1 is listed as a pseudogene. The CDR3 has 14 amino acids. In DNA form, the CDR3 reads TGCACCAGCAGCCGAAGGACAGGTGATGAAAAACTGTTTTTT. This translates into CTSSRRTGDEKLFF.

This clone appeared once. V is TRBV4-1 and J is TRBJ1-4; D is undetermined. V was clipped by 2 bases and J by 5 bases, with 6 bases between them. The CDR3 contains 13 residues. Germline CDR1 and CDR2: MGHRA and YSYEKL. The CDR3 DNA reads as TGCGCCAGCAGCCAAAGGAGGAATGAAAAACTGTTTTTT. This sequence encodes CASSQRRNEKLFF.

CDR3 DNA sequence: TGTGCCAGCAGTACCTTTGGGGGCGGCACTGAAGCTTTCTTT. It specifies CASSTFGGGTEAFF. This chain connects TRBV6-5 to TRBJ1-1, with a tentative D call TRBD1 (6 bases). Looked up from germline, CDR1 is MNHEY and CDR2 is SVGAGI. This CDR3 is built from 14 residues. With 5 bases removed from V and 4 bases from J, the gap between germline ends came to 14 bases.

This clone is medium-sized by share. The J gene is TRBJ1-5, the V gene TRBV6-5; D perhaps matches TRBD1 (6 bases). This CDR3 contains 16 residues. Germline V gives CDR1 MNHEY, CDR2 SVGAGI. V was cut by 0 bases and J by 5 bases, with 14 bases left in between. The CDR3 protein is CASSYSNTGIDQPQHF. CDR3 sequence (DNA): TGTGCCAGCAGTTACTCGAACACAGGGATAGATCAGCCCCAGCATTTT.

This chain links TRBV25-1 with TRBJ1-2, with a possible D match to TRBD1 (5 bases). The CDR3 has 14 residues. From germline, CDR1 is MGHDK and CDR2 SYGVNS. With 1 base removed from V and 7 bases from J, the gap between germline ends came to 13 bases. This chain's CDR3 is CASSEFFPGSGYTF. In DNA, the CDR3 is TGTGCCAGCAGTGAATTCTTCCCAGGGAGTGGCTACACCTTC.

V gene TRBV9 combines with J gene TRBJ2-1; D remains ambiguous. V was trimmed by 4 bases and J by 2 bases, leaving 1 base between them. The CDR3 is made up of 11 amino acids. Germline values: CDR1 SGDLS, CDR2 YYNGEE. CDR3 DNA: TGTGCCAGCAGCACCTACAATGAGCAGTTCTTC. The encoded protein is CASSTYNEQFF.

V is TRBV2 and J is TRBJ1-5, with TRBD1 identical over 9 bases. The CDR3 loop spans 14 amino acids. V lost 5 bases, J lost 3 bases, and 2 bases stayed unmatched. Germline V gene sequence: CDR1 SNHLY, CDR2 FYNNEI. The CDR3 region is CASSRQGDNQPQHF. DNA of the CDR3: TGTGCCAGCAGTCGACAGGGGGACAATCAGCCCCAGCATTTT. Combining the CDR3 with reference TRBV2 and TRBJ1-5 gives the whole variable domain EPEVTQTPSHQVTQMGQEVILRCVPISNHLYFYWYRQILGQKVEFLVSFYNNEISEKSEIFDDQFSVERPDGSNFTLKIRSTKLEDSAMYFCASSRQGDNQPQHFGDGTRLSIL.

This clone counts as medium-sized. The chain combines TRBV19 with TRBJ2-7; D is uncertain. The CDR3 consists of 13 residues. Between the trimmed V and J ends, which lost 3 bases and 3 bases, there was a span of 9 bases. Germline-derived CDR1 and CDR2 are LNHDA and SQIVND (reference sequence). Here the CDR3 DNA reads TGTGCCAGTAGTATGGGCAGGCTCTACGAGCAGTACTTC. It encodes CASSMGRLYEQYF.

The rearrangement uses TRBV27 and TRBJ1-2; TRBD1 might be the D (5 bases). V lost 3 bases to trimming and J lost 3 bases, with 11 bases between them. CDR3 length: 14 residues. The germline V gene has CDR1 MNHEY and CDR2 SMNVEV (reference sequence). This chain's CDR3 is CASSLWGSDYGYTF. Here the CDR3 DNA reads TGTGCCAGCAGTTTGTGGGGGAGCGACTATGGCTACACCTTC.

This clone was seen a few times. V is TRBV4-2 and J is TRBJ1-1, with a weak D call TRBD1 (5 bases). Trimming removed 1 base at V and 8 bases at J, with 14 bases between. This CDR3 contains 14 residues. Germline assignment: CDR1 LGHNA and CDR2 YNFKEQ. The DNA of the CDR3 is TGTGCCAGCAGCCAAGGCACTGCTTGGGACGAAGCTTTCTTT. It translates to CASSQGTAWDEAFF.

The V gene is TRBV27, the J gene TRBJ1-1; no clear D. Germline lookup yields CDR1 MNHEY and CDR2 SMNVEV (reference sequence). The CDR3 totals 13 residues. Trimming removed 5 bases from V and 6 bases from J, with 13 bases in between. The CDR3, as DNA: TGTGCCAGCAGTGGACTCACAACTTCTGAAGCTTTCTTT. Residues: CASSGLTTSEAFF.

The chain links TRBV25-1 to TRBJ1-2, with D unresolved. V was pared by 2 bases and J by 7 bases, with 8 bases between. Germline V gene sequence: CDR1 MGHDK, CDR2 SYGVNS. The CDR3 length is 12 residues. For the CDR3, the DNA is TGTGCCAGCAGTGAAGGGGAGGGTGGCTACACCTTC. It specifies CASSEGEGGYTF.

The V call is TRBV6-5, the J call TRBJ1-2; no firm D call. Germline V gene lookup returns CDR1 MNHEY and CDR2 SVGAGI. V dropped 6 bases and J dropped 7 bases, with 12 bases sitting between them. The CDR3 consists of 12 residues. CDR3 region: CASRIIGGGYTF. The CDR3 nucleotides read TGTGCCAGCAGAATCATTGGTGGTGGCTACACCTTC.